The T cell receptor (beta chain) under discussion was sequenced for a study of cytotoxic CD8 clonotypes in ibrutinib-treated CLL. Study-level background: Partial response occurred in roughly 25 patients and complete response in 2; at median around 66 months, roughly 15 remained remitted and about twelve progressed. Study conclusions and caveats: Whereas clonality rose at ibrutinib response, it declined toward baseline at progression. Treatment saw public clonotypes, which were uncommon, either contract or stay stable.

Comment on this clone: What it binds is unknown.

The protocol was immunoSEQ multiplex PCR, while the TCRdb copy is restricted to in-frame clones and leaves out a portion. The sample shows roughly 63,000 clones, approximately 62% of them seen only once. Genomic DNA in an amount of around 2.2 micrograms was extracted from cryopreserved PBMCs and used for the preparation of TCR beta libraries. CDR3 length: 14 amino acids. Deletions cut 7 bases from V and 0 bases from J, with 11 bases between. Germline CDR1 reads SNHLY; CDR2 reads FYNNEI. This sequence joins TRBV2 and TRBJ2-3, with D perhaps TRBD2 (5 bases). This clonotype was sampled from a human donor with chronic lymphocytic leukemia. Sequences were derived from PBMCs, sampled after 12 months of ibrutinib treatment. As DNA, the CDR3 is TGTGCCAGCATAAAGCGGCTAAGCACAGATACGCAGTATTTT. Amino acids: CASIKRLSTDTQYF.